The next 19 T cell receptor beta chains were all read from a single sample in a study of blood T cell repertoires in COVID-19. Produced via immunoSEQ multiplex PCR; TCRdb's table is partial and in-frame only. The table lists 250,000 to 300,000 clones, around 80% of them singletons. Sequenced material: PBMCs or T cells enriched from blood (not recorded which). The receptors were gathered from a man younger than 45 with acute COVID-19.

This clone was seen only once. The rearrangement links TRBV25-1 to TRBJ2-5, with D possibly being TRBD1 (6 bases). The germline V and J ends were trimmed by 6 bases and 11 bases, with 19 bases remaining between them. The CDR3 loop spans 13 amino acids. Germline assignment: CDR1 MGHDK and CDR2 SYGVNS. In DNA form, the CDR3 reads TGTGCCAGCAGAGTTCGGGACACGGGCCTTCAGTACTTC. It yields the protein CASRVRDTGLQYF. Full variable domain (rest looked up from reference TRBV25-1 and TRBJ2-5): EADIYQTPRYLVIGTGKKITLECSQTMGHDKMYWYQQDPGMELHLIHYSYGVNSTEKGDLSSESTVSRIRTEHFPLTLESARPSHTSQYLCASRVRDTGLQYFGPGTRLLVL.

The chain joins TRBV7-2 to TRBJ2-3, with TRBD2 as a possible D gene (5 bases). Trimming shortened V by 5 bases and J by 1 base, and 13 bases separated the two germline ends. Germline CDR1 SGHTA, CDR2 FQGNSA. The CDR3 is 15 amino acids. This chain's CDR3 is CASSGTSSRTDTQYF. The CDR3 DNA follows: TGTGCCAGCAGCGGTACTAGTTCTCGCACAGATACGCAGTATTTT.

The chain combines TRBV5-1 with TRBJ2-5; 12 nucleotides align to TRBD2. The CDR3 is 16 residues long. From germline, CDR1 is SGHRS and CDR2 YFSETQ. The trim removed 4 bases at V and 2 bases at J, leaving 6 bases unmatched. In DNA, the CDR3 is TGCGCCAGCAGCCCCGGACTAGCGGGGAGGCAAGAGACCCAGTACTTC. Translated, it gives CASSPGLAGRQETQYF.

The table lists this clone with a few counts. V usage is TRBV11-3 and J usage is TRBJ2-7; 7 bases align to TRBD1. Germline CDR1 is SGHNT and CDR2 is YENEEA. V shed 4 bases and J 3 bases; nucleotides not matched to a gene: 6. The CDR3 length is 14 residues. The CDR3 here is CASSSGTEVYEQYV. The CDR3 DNA reads TGTGCCAGCAGCTCGGGGACAGAGGTCTACGAGCAGTACGTC.

This chain connects TRBV19 to TRBJ2-1, with D perhaps matching TRBD2 (6 bases). Between the trimmed V and J ends, which lost 0 bases and 5 bases, there was a span of 20 bases. Germline lookup yields CDR1 LNHDA and CDR2 SQIVND (reference sequence). This CDR3 spans 18 amino acids. In nucleotides, the CDR3 is TGTGCCAGTAGTATAGACCCGAAGCGGGCCGACTGGGACAATGAGCAGTTCTTC. Translation: CASSIDPKRADWDNEQFF.

The rearrangement links TRBV7-6 to TRBJ1-6, with 7 bases lining up with TRBD1. This CDR3 contains 17 residues. Germline CDR1 is SGHVS and CDR2 is FNYEAQ. V was clipped by 4 bases and J by 2 bases; unmatched bases: 8. The CDR3 nucleotides are TGTGCCAGCAGCTCCGACGGGACAGTAACCTATAATTCACCCCTCCACTTT. Translation: CASSSDGTVTYNSPLHF.

This clone has just one count. V and J are TRBV24-1 and TRBJ2-3, with 8 bases identical to TRBD2. V lost 3 bases, J lost 5 bases, and 9 bases stayed unmatched. The CDR3 has 16 amino acids. CDR1 KGHDR and CDR2 SFDVKD come from the germline V gene. In nucleotides, the CDR3 is TGTGCCACCAGTGATCGGTTAGCGGGGACATTAGATACGCAGTATTTT. The encoded protein is CATSDRLAGTLDTQYF.

The chain has TRBV19 and TRBJ2-5; 13 bases are shared with TRBD2. V gave up 4 bases and J gave up 2 bases; unmatched junction bases: 1. CDR1 LNHDA and CDR2 SQIVND come from the germline V gene (reference sequence). CDR3 length: 15 residues. CDR3 sequence (DNA): TGTGCCAGTAGTACGGGACTAGCGGGGCAAGAGACCCAGTACTTC. Translated: CASSTGLAGQETQYF.

The chain is built from TRBV14 and TRBJ1-6; tentatively, D is TRBD1 (5 bases). CDR1 is SGHDN and CDR2 is FVKESK in the germline V gene. Between the trimmed V and J ends, which lost 0 bases and 5 bases, there was a span of 8 bases. The length of the CDR3 is 15 residues. The CDR3 DNA reads TGTGCCAGCAGCCAAGATTCAGGGAATAATTCACCCCTCCACTTT. Protein sequence: CASSQDSGNNSPLHF. The whole variable domain, filled in from reference TRBV14 and TRBJ1-6, reads EAGVTQFPSHSVIEKGQTVTLRCDPISGHDNLYWYRRVMGKEIKFLLHFVKESKQDESGMPNNRFLAERTGGTYSTLKVQPAELEDSGVYFCASSQDSGNNSPLHFGNGTRLTVT.

The chain combines TRBV2 with TRBJ2-4; tentative D call: TRBD2 (5 bases). This CDR3 has 13 amino acids. Germline values: CDR1 SNHLY, CDR2 FYNNEI. Trimming pared 4 bases from V and 7 bases from J, leaving 11 bases between. For the CDR3, the DNA is TGTGCCAGCAGTGTTTCCTCGGGGAACATTCAGTACTTC. Its protein is CASSVSSGNIQYF. Based on the CDR3 plus reference TRBV2 and TRBJ2-4, the full variable domain is EPEVTQTPSHQVTQMGQEVILRCVPISNHLYFYWYRQILGQKVEFLVSFYNNEISEKSEIFDDQFSVERPDGSNFTLKIRSTKLEDSAMYFCASSVSSGNIQYFGAGTRLSVL.

This clone was observed once. A read error may produce the germline difference seen at one junction end. V usage is TRBV7-2 and J usage is TRBJ2-1, with 8 bases matching TRBD2. Germline V lookup: CDR1 SGHTA, CDR2 FQGNSA. This CDR3 has 15 residues. CDR3 loop: CASSLGAGAYNEQFF. DNA for the CDR3: TGTGCCAGCAGCTTGGGAGCGGGGGCCTATAATGAGCAGTTCTTC.

The genes are TRBV9 and TRBJ1-5; D gene ambiguous. Trimming took 0 bases from V and 7 from J, leaving 11 bases between them. The length of the CDR3 is 14 residues. Germline V CDR1 and CDR2: SGDLS, YYNGEE. CDR3: CASSVGKGSQPQHF. CDR3 coding DNA: TGTGCCAGCAGCGTAGGGAAAGGGAGCCAGCCCCAGCATTTT.

This rearrangement joins TRBV4-1 to TRBJ2-1; D not certain. This CDR3 is 13 amino acids long. Trimming shortened V by 4 bases and J by 8 bases, and 12 bases separated the two germline ends. Germline CDR1 and CDR2: MGHRA and YSYEKL. The CDR3 reads CASSLSPVDEQFF. DNA of the CDR3: TGCGCCAGCAGCCTCTCGCCGGTCGATGAGCAGTTCTTC.

This clone was seen once. J is TRBJ1-2 and V is TRBV2; D is perhaps TRBD1 (6 bases). Germline-derived CDR1 and CDR2 are SNHLY and FYNNEI. V was shortened by 8 bases and J by 1 base, with 11 bases between the two germline ends. The CDR3 runs 13 residues. The CDR3 nucleotides read TGTGCCAGCCAGGACAGCCTTAACTATGGCTACACCTTC. The encoded protein is CASQDSLNYGYTF.

The chain couples TRBV7-9 to TRBJ1-2, with no clear D. Trimming cost V 5 bases and J 2 bases, with 9 bases left between them. The CDR3 runs to 13 residues. The V gene's germline CDR1 is SEHNR and CDR2 FQNEAQ (reference sequence). The CDR3 DNA sequence: TGTGCCAGCAGCGAGGGATACAACTATGGCTACACCTTC. Translating gives CASSEGYNYGYTF.

Notes on this clone: The germline gene is not matched at one end of the junction; a read error may be the cause. The sample contains more than one DNA sequence encoding this CDR3. This chain's CDR3 is CASSLGADSMNTEAFF. The CDR3 coding sequence is TGTGCCAGCAGCTTGGGGGCCGACAGTATGAACACTGAAGCTTTCTTT. The V call is TRBV5-1, the J call TRBJ1-1, with D possibly matching TRBD1 (6 bases). CDR3 size: 16 residues. The germline V gene encodes CDR1 SGHRS and CDR2 YFSETQ.

The chain joins TRBV19 to TRBJ1-5; 8 positions agree with TRBD1. This CDR3 has 13 residues. Trimming took 7 bases from V and 4 from J; bases not matched to a gene: 3. Germline assignment: CDR1 LNHDA and CDR2 SQIVND (reference sequence). The CDR3 here is CASTTGGNQPQHF. CDR3 in DNA: TGTGCCAGTACTACAGGGGGTAATCAGCCCCAGCATTTT.

CDR3: CASSLSGVYGYTF. The CDR3 region has the DNA TGTGCCAGCAGTTTGTCAGGGGTTTATGGCTACACCTTC. This chain links TRBV12-3 or TRBV12-4 with TRBJ1-2; D is possibly TRBD1 (6 bases). The CDR3 extends over 13 amino acids. V lost 3 bases, J lost 5 bases, and 10 bases lay in between.

CDR3 loop: CASSLRGAGQPQHF. The CDR3, as DNA: TGTGCCAGCAGTTTACGGGGGGCAGGTCAGCCCCAGCATTTT. The chain joins TRBV28 to TRBJ1-5; maybe TRBD1 (6 bases). Germline assignment: CDR1 MDHEN and CDR2 SYDVKM. This CDR3 contains 14 residues. Trimming took off 2 bases at V and 6 bases at J, with 11 bases between the two ends. Drawing the rest from reference TRBV28 and TRBJ1-5, the complete variable domain is DVKVTQSSRYLVKRTGEKVFLECVQDMDHENMFWYRQDPGLGLRLIYFSYDVKMKEKGDIPEGYSVSREKKERFSLILESASTNQTSMYLCASSLRGAGQPQHFGDGTRLSIL.